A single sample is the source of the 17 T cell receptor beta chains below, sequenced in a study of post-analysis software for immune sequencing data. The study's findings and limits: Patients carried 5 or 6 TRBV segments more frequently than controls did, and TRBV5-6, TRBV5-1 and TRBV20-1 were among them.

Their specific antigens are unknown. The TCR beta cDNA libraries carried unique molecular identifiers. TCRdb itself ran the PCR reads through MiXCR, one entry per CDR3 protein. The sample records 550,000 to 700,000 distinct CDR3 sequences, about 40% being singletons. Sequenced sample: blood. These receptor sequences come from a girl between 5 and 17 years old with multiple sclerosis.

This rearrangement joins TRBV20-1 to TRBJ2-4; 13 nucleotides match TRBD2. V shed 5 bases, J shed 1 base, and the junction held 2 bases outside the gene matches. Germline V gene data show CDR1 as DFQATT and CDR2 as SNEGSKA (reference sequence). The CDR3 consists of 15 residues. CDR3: CSAWGLAGAKNIQYF. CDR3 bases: TGCAGTGCTTGGGGACTAGCGGGGGCCAAAAACATTCAGTACTTC.

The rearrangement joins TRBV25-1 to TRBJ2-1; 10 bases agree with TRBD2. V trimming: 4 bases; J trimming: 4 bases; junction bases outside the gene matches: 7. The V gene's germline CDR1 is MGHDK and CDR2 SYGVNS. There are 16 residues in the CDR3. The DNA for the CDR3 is TGTGCCAGCAGTGCTTCTAGCGGGGGTTCATACAATGAGCAGTTCTTC. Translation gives CASSASSGGSYNEQFF.

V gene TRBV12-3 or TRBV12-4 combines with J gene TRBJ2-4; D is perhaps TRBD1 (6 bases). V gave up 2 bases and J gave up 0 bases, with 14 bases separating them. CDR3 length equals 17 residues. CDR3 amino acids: CASSLKNRALAKNIQYF. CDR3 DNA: TGTGCCAGCAGTTTAAAGAACAGGGCCCTAGCCAAAAACATTCAGTACTTC.

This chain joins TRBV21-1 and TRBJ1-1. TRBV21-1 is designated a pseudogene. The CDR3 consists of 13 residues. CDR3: CASSKAKGSEAFF. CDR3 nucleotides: TGTGCCAGCAGCAAAGCGAAGGGAAGTGAAGCTTTCTTT.

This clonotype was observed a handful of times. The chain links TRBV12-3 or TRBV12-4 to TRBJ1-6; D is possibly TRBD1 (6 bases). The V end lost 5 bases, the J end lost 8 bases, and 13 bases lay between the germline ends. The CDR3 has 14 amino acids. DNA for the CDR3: TGTGCCAGCAGTCCCGGGGGCGCAGATTCACCCCTCCACTTT. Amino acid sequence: CASSPGGADSPLHF.

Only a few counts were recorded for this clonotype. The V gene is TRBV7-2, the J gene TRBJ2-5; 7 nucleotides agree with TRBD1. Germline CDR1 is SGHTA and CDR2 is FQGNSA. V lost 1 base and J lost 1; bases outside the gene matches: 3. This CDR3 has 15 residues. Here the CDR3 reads CASSLEGASQETQYF. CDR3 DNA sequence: TGTGCCAGCAGCTTAGAGGGGGCTAGCCAAGAGACCCAGTACTTC.

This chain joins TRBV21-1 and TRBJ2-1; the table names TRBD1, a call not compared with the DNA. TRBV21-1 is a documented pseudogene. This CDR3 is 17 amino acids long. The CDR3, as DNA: TGTGCCAGCAGCAAAGCGGGGGCAGGGGCCCCCTACAATGAGCAGTTCTTC. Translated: CASSKAGAGAPYNEQFF.

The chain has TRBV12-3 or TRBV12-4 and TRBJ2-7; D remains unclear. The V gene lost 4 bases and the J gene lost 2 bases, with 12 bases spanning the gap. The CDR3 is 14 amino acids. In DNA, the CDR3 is TGTGCCAGCAGTTCCGACACAGTACCCTACGAGCAGTACTTC. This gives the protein CASSSDTVPYEQYF.

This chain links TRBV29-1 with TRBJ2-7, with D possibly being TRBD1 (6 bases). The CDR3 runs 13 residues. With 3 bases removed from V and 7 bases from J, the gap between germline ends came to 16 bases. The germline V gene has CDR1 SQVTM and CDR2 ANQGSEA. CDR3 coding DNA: TGCAGCGTTGACAGGGGCCCTCGAGGGGAGCAGTACTTC. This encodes CSVDRGPRGEQYF.

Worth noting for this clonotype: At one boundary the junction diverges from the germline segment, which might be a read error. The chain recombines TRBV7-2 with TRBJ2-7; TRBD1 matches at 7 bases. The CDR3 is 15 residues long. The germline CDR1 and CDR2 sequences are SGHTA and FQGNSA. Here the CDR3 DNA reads TGTGCCTGCAGCTCACAGGGGCGCCAAGCCTACGAGCAGTACTTC. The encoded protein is CACSSQGRQAYEQYF.

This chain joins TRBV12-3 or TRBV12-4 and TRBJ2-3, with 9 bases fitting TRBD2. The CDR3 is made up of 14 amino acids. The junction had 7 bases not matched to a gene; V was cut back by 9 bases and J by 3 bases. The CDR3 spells CASRIAGVTDTQYF. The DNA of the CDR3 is TGTGCCAGTCGAATAGCGGGAGTGACAGATACGCAGTATTTT.

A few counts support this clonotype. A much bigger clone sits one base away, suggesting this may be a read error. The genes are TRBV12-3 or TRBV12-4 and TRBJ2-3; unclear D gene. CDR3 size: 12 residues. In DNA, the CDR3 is TGTGCCAGCAGCAGAAATACAGATGCGCAGTATTTT. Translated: CASSRNTDAQYF.

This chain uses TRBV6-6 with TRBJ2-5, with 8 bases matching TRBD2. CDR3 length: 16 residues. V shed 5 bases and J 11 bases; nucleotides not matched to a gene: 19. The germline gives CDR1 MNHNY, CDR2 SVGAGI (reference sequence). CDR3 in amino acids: CASSRITSGNYNEQYF. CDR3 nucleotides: TGTGCCAGCAGTCGTATTACTAGCGGCAACTACAATGAGCAGTACTTC.

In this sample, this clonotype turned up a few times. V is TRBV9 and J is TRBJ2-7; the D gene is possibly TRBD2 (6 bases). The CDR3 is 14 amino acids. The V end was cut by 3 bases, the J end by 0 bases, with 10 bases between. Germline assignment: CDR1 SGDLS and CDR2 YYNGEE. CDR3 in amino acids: CASSAGDGSYEQYF. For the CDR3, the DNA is TGTGCCAGCAGCGCGGGGGACGGCTCCTACGAGCAGTACTTC.

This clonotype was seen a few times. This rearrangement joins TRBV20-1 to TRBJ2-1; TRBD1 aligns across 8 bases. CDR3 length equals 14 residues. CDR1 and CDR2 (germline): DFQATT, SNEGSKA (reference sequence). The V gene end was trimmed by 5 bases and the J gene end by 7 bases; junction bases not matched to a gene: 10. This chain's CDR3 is CSAPRTGRKNEQFF. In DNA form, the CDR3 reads TGCAGTGCTCCAAGGACAGGGAGGAAGAATGAGCAGTTCTTC.

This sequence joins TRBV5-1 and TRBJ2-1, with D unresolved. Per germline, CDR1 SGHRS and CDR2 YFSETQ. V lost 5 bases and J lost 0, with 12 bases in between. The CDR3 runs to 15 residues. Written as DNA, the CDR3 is TGCGCCAGCAGTTCCCTTCTAGACTCCTACAATGAGCAGTTCTTC. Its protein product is CASSSLLDSYNEQFF.

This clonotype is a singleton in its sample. CDR3 amino acids: CASSRGQSNTEAFF. CDR3 nucleotide sequence: TGTGCCAGCAGTAGGGGACAGTCGAACACTGAAGCTTTCTTT. The chain joins TRBV27 to TRBJ1-1; TRBD1 aligns across 7 bases. The V segment lost 5 bases and the J segment 1 base; nucleotides outside the gene matches: 4. The germline V gene encodes CDR1 MNHEY and CDR2 SMNVEV (reference sequence). This CDR3 has 14 residues.